Listed here is a single T cell receptor beta chain. This entry belongs to a study of blood T cells in healthy people across ages. Germline trimming cut 5 bases from V and 3 bases from J; bases unmatched to any gene: 5. This CDR3 spans 13 amino acids. Germline CDR1 and CDR2: SQVTM and ANQGSEA. Total RNA extracted from each sample amounted to at least 5 micrograms. The use of a sample-barcoded 5' primer and a J-beta primer mix characterized a second PCR of 7 to 11 cycles. From the 5' RACE reads, TCRdb called clonotypes with MiXCR, one entry per CDR3 protein. The sample carries about 1.4 million distinct CDR3 sequences, roughly 59% recorded once.

This receptor was taken from a man younger than 30 in good health. The sample was blood. The chain is built from TRBV29-1 and TRBJ1-2; 8 bases fit TRBD1. As DNA, the CDR3 is TGCAGCGTTAAACAGGGGGAGGACTATGGCTACACCTTC. Translating it yields CSVKQGEDYGYTF.